One T cell receptor beta chain is described in this entry. In the study's own analysis: Estimates of nucleated cell counts were drawn from the amplification of reference gene primers. Method: immunoSEQ multiplex PCR; TCRdb's copy keeps in-frame clones and lacks some. Clonal size and the V and J genes are those of that table, whereas D and trimming came from the DNA. Of approximately 300,000 clones in the sample, about four fifths are singletons; the top ten hold approximately 1.3%. The entry originates in a study of blood T cell repertoires in COVID-19. Whole-study context: Samples came from the United States, Italy and Spain, spanning acute and convalescent COVID-19. The analysed material was cDNA or gDNA that came from T cells, B-cell-depleted T cells, or PBMCs.

Germline loops: CDR1 MNHEY, CDR2 SMNVEV (reference sequence). There are 13 residues in the CDR3. The V end was cut by 4 bases, the J end by 2 bases, with 8 bases between. This TCR came from a woman aged 45-59 years with acute or convalescent COVID-19. Material: peripheral blood. V is TRBV27 and J is TRBJ2-5; D remains unclear. The CDR3 nucleotides read TGTGCCAGCAGTTATGTAGCTCAAGAGACCCAGTACTTC. Protein: CASSYVAQETQYF.